This T cell receptor (beta chain) was retrieved from a study of CD8 T cells in Susac syndrome. Points from the study as a whole: It was acknowledged in the study that its TCR sequencing and HLA analysis involved a relatively small number of individuals.

Germline V CDR1 and CDR2: MDHEN, SYDVKM. V lost 2 bases and J lost 6, with 14 bases in between. CDR3 length: 15 residues. When the RNA was reverse transcribed, random hexamers were used with an input of roughly 0.5 to 1 ug. Amplification of TCR beta CDR3 used immunoSEQ multiplex PCR across 54 Vbeta and 13 Jbeta. MiXCR, run by TCRdb on the immunoSEQ multiplex PCR reads, gives a single entry per CDR3 protein. The sample holds roughly 140,000 distinct CDR3 sequences; 90% to 95% are singletons and the top ten take 0.2% to 0.25%. Worth noting for this clonotype: The antigen is unknown.

Sequencing was done on a sample of CD8+ T cells from PBMCs. The chain has TRBV28 and TRBJ1-5; perhaps TRBD1 as D (6 bases). The sequence derives from a human donor with multiple sclerosis. The chain's CDR3 is CASSLGQTFGQPQHF. The CDR3 DNA reads as TGTGCCAGCAGTTTAGGACAGACTTTCGGTCAGCCCCAGCATTTT. The full variable domain, in which reference TRBV28 and TRBJ1-5 provide the parts outside the CDR3, is DVKVTQSSRYLVKRTGEKVFLECVQDMDHENMFWYRQDPGLGLRLIYFSYDVKMKEKGDIPEGYSVSREKKERFSLILESASTNQTSMYLCASSLGQTFGQPQHFGDGTRLSIL.